This T cell receptor (beta chain) stems from a study of cytomegalovirus exposure and HLA in healthy donors (dated by TCRdb to the late 2010s). In the study overall: An earlier analysis of some 600 of the donors reported 276 Gb of sequence data and around 120 million unique TCR beta sequences obtained from about 170 million T cells. About 300 gigabases of sequencing data and around 85 million unique TCR sequences made up an early release that covered nearly 650 HLA-typed donors. The genetic ancestry cluster associated with self-reported Caucasian donors included over 80% of the 300 to 450 genotyped donors. The study was designed to test whether signatures of past pathogen exposure could be identified by cataloging public T cell receptors. The study used immunosequencing to profile the T cell repertoires of about 670 subjects and linked those repertoires to cytomegalovirus serostatus. In addition to the first cohort of 650 to 750 subjects, a separate validation cohort of 130 or so different subjects was used. The study combined high-throughput TCR immunosequencing, statistical association of individual TCRs with disease status, and machine learning to predict cytomegalovirus infection status. In a later analysis, previously published TCR beta repertoires from several hundred donors were re-analyzed and high-resolution HLA genotyping was added so that TCR occurrence patterns could be studied. The later analysis used no new phenotypic data to find candidate immune exposures, relying instead on TCR beta sequences and their occurrence across donors. To decide whether each TCR beta V gene segment behaved as functional or pseudogenic, an earlier analysis of some 600 of the donors relied on high-throughput TCR beta sequencing. Donor age, sex, ethnicity and CMV serostatus were collected together with the repertoire data. In a later genetic analysis, genome-wide SNP genotypes for about 65% of the roughly 700 donors were used, and that subset was treated as a discovery cohort. Every discovery cohort repertoire had been produced on one sequencing platform. Both class I and class II loci were covered by HLA typing, at four-digit resolution. Typing coverage varied by locus: roughly 629-640 donors for A, B, C, DRB1 and DQB1; roughly 520 for DQA1; about 590 for DPA1; more than 450 for DPB1. About five DR-DQ haplotypes were treated as single units for association and clustering because of strong linkage in the cohort. Among around 400 genotyped donors of the cohort, an average of 235,054 unique TCR beta nucleotide sequences were sequenced per donor, around 18% of them non-productive.

A note on this clone: Its antigen is unknown. No clone much larger than this one lies a single base away; base qualities are absent.

The library relied on the immunoSEQ multiplex PCR assay. The multiplex PCR relied on a mix of 60 forward primers for TCR Vbeta segments and 13 reverse primers for TCR Jbeta segments. The CDR3 region of rearranged TCR beta genes was amplified from genomic DNA with a multiplex PCR assay. The amplified TCR beta libraries were sequenced on the Illumina HiSeq System as 87-base-pair reads. As for the original processing: A later analysis counted about 82 million unique TCR beta chains across the 550 to 800 repertoires, and about 10 million of these chains were shared by at least two donors. Raw reads were error-corrected and collapsed into unique sequences by a nearest-neighbor algorithm in which closely related sequences were merged to remove PCR and sequencing errors. CDR3 sequences were aligned to IMGT reference sequences to assign V, D and J gene segments. For a sequence to be retained, a match of at least six nucleotides was required to both a V gene segment and a J gene segment. Rearrangements were classified as productive when the CDR3 lacked stop codons and remained in frame with V and J, and all other rearrangements were classified as non-productive. CDR3 was defined according to IMGT convention as the region running from the second conserved V-encoded cysteine to the conserved J-encoded phenylalanine. In an earlier analysis of around 570 of the donors, sequences lacking an unambiguous match to a single V gene segment were excluded. In an earlier analysis of several hundred of the donors, V segments were called functional above 56.7% productive rearrangements and were called segregating when the between-donor standard deviation exceeded 5%. A statistical classification framework was built for diagnosing cytomegalovirus status from the catalog of TCR beta chain sequences. V and J gene assignment, in a later analysis, came from comparing TCR nucleotide sequences with IMGT/GENE-DB human TR gene sequences. Using the TCRdist pipeline, a later analysis assigned CDR3 sequences along with most-parsimonious VDJ recombination scenarios. In a later analysis, every TCR beta chain was defined by the combination of its CDR3 amino acid sequence and its V-gene family, and reads without a unique V-gene family were dropped. A later analysis removed 500 to 600 highly shared, low-generation-probability nucleotide sequences to deal with suspected cross-contamination and a sequencing artifact. A later analysis calculated a clonal expansion index for each public chain from normalized within-repertoire ranks of inferred template counts. A later analysis computed generation probabilities with a VDJ recombination model fitted to out-of-frame rearrangements, and checked the results against IGoR. A later analysis scored TCR-TCR, TCR-HLA and TCR-CMV co-occurrence with hypergeometric tests, applying a repertoire-size bias correction to TCR pairs. To estimate false discovery rates, a later analysis permuted the HLA or CMV assignments 20 times. In a later analysis, co-occurring TCRs were grouped using DBSCAN, and TCRdist sequence similarity was added for clustering within HLA-allele-positive subsets. Repertoires with fewer than 30,000 or more than 120,000 public chains were left out of co-occurrence clustering, as were five repertoires with anomalous nucleotide sharing. Entries here come from immuneACCESS through TCRdb and include only in-frame sequences with V and J called. Some clones fail to appear in such tables; in the studies checked, an unresolved V gene covers under half of the shortfall, and the cause of the remainder is unknown. From that table come the V and J calls and clone size; the DNA was used to work out D and trimming. In this sample the table shows tens of thousands of clones, just over 75% of which occur a single time. The ten largest make up 6% to 6.5% of the sample.

The germline V gene yields SGHVS for CDR1 and FNYEAQ for CDR2. The CDR3 spans 12 residues, from the cysteine through the phenylalanine. Solely the CDR3 DNA is kept, with 36 bases framed from the first base. Deletion took 7 bases off V and 3 bases off J, with a span of 6 bases between the germline ends. Overall results and qualifications from the work: Strong co-occurrence of HLA alleles, especially DR and DQ, made assigning TCR associations to individual alleles difficult. For the cohort, immune exposure information was limited to CMV serostatus. An earlier analysis of some 560 of the donors showed that most TCR beta V segments appeared in productive rearrangements either about 87% or about 30% of the time, which broadly matched IMGT annotations. A cluster of highly shared sequence variants was judged likely to be a technical artifact of the sequencing pipeline. A later analysis found that TCR association rates varied across HLA loci, with DRB1 alleles showing the most associated TCRs and HLA-C alleles the fewest. V-gene and J-gene trimming of TCR beta chains was associated with a missense DCLRE1C variant in a later genetic analysis, and the association was replicated in an independent cohort. A further reported finding was that TCR beta sequences accurately predicted the HLA-A and HLA-B alleles for most subjects in the first cohort. In vitro tests confirmed that a few of the cytomegalovirus-associated TCR beta chains recognize cytomegalovirus antigens. According to the authors, the approach could potentially be generalized to other disease states and immunological phenotypes. HLA typing was unavailable for some donors at each locus, so association tests used only the typed subset. The earlier analysis of around 600 of the donors excluded 15 to 20 rarely observed V segments, including chromosome 9 orphons, because counts were too low. Roughly uniform sequencing depth across donors was assumed in presence/absence analyses, although this assumption may not hold. In both the original and validation cohorts, the classifier was reported to diagnose cytomegalovirus status with high specificity and sensitivity. Most CMV-associated TCR beta chains appeared to be HLA-restricted in a later analysis, and the HLA associations seemed to be driven largely by CMV exposure. The cohort was sequenced for TCR beta chains only, and without alpha or paired-chain data the features that could be detected were limited. Correlated functional status among segregating V segments might reflect linkage disequilibrium, but an unknown experimental factor could not be ruled out. Across donors, most TCR sequences were observed very rarely, whereas some public TCRs were present in many individuals. A later genetic analysis reported fewer N-insertions in productive TCRs among donors in an Asian-associated ancestry cluster than the roughly 670-donor mean. Some IMGT-functional V segments, including TRBV6-2 and TRBV6-3, could not be told apart with the 87-base-pair reads, so those segments were excluded. The study listed approximately 160 TCR beta chains as associated with cytomegalovirus. A later analysis reported that several top co-occurrence clusters appeared linked to parvovirus B19, influenza, CMV and Epstein-Barr virus. In a later analysis, HLA-associated TCR beta chains showed more clonal expansion and lower generation probabilities than non-associated chains that were equally common. A later analysis associated about 17,000 TCR beta sequences with specific HLA alleles at a false discovery rate of 0.05.

The cohort comprised several hundred healthy bone marrow donors. Cohort members were all nominally healthy when sampled, although unrecorded immune exposures were likely present. The donor tested CMV seronegative and was one of the 352 seronegative cohort members. A peripheral blood sample was provided by each donor, and peripheral blood mononuclear cells were used for TCR beta sequencing. Genomic DNA extraction from the blood cell samples was performed with the Qiagen DNeasy Blood Extraction Kit. The receptor's source is a man aged 45 to 65 in good health and CMV-seronegative. The specimen sequenced was PBMCs. The receptor chain draws on TRBV7-6 and TRBJ2-2; the D gene identity is not certain. The nucleotides read TGTGCCAGCAACAGATACACCGGGGAGCTGTTTTTT. It translates as CASNRYTGELFF.